The 25 T cell receptor beta chains below all came from one sample that was sequenced in a study of T cell responses to AZD1222 COVID-19 vaccine. Sequencing used immunoSEQ multiplex PCR; TCRdb keeps in-frame clones, though not all of them. The data show 150,000 to 180,000 clones, about 87% seen once. Sequencing was performed on peripheral blood, taken on day 0 of AZD1222 vaccination. All receptors derive from an adult in good health.

The V and J genes are TRBV21-1 and TRBJ1-6. TRBV21-1 is given as a pseudogene. This CDR3 has 19 amino acids. The CDR3 sequence: CASSFGRVPPVLNNSPLHF. The CDR3 nucleotides are TGTGCCAGCAGCTTTGGGCGCGTACCACCCGTACTAAATAATTCACCCCTCCACTTT.

This sequence joins TRBV7-8 and TRBJ2-5; possible D gene TRBD1, 5 bases. The CDR3 length is 13 residues. The germline V and J ends were trimmed by 5 bases and 4 bases, with 11 bases remaining between them. Per germline, CDR1 SGHVS and CDR2 FQNEAQ. DNA of the CDR3: TGTGCCAGCAGCACCCAGGGTCCAGAGACCCAGTACTTC. It encodes CASSTQGPETQYF.

This sequence joins TRBV7-2 and TRBJ1-1; tentative D call: TRBD1 (6 bases). The germline gives CDR1 SGHTA, CDR2 FQGNSA. The V end was cut by 5 bases, the J end by 5 bases, with 12 bases between. The CDR3 contains 13 residues. The CDR3 here is CASSPERGTEAFF. The DNA of the CDR3 is TGTGCCAGCAGCCCGGAGAGGGGGACTGAAGCTTTCTTT.

This chain joins TRBV7-2 and TRBJ2-5; D remains unclear. The germline V and J ends were trimmed by 5 bases and 4 bases, with 8 bases remaining between them. Germline V gene data show CDR1 as SGHTA and CDR2 as FQGNSA. The CDR3 is 12 amino acids. In DNA, the CDR3 is TGTGCCAGCAGCCCAGATAGAGAGACCCAGTACTTC. Its translation: CASSPDRETQYF.

The chain is built from TRBV7-2 and TRBJ2-5; D call uncertain. V lost 1 base to trimming and J lost 7 bases, with 4 bases between them. Per the germline V gene, CDR1 is SGHTA and CDR2 is FQGNSA. The CDR3 spans 11 residues. For the CDR3, the DNA is TGTGCCAGCAGCTTAGTTGGGACCCAGTACTTC. Encoded protein: CASSLVGTQYF.

This clone came up once. The J gene is TRBJ2-7, the V gene TRBV5-1; D unresolved. Germline CDR1 SGHRS, CDR2 YFSETQ. The CDR3 covers 12 residues. Trimming pared 4 bases from V and 0 bases from J, leaving 5 bases between. This CDR3 is CASSPNSYEQYF. The CDR3 DNA follows: TGCGCCAGCAGCCCAAACTCCTACGAGCAGTACTTC.

This chain joins TRBV29-1 and TRBJ1-1; no reliable D call. CDR1 and CDR2 (germline): SQVTM, ANQGSEA. V was cut by 4 bases and J by 1 base, with 10 bases left in between. CDR3 length: 13 residues. CDR3: CSVAIGANTEAFF. CDR3 nucleotide sequence: TGCAGCGTTGCGATCGGAGCGAACACTGAAGCTTTCTTT.

This clone was seen a handful of times. This chain links TRBV6-2 or TRBV6-3 with TRBJ1-5; possibly TRBD1 for D (5 bases). Per germline, CDR1 MNHEY and CDR2 SVGEGT. Trimming took 2 bases from V and 7 from J, leaving 12 bases between them. The CDR3 length is 14 residues. The CDR3 reads CASSYRGGHQPQHF. The CDR3 DNA sequence: TGTGCCAGCAGTTACCGGGGGGGTCACCAGCCCCAGCATTTT.

This chain links TRBV29-1 with TRBJ2-7, with 8 bases lining up with TRBD1. The CDR3 extends over 14 amino acids. Germline assignment: CDR1 SQVTM and CDR2 ANQGSEA. V trimming: 6 bases; J trimming: 2 bases; junction bases outside the gene matches: 9. The chain's CDR3 is CSVAKGTGPYEQYF. In DNA, the CDR3 is TGCAGCGTCGCAAAAGGGACAGGACCCTACGAGCAGTACTTC.

The J gene is TRBJ1-2, the V gene TRBV7-3, with a possible D match to TRBD1 (6 bases). Germline-derived CDR1 and CDR2 are SGHTA and FQGTGA. The CDR3 loop spans 16 amino acids. V was pared by 5 bases and J by 1 base, with 17 bases between. CDR3 DNA: TGTGCCAGCAGCCCCCACCCTGGGGGCGGTAACTATGGCTACACCTTC. Residues: CASSPHPGGGNYGYTF. Using reference TRBV7-3 and TRBJ1-2 for the parts outside the CDR3, the full variable domain is GAGVSQTPSNKVTEKGKYVELRCDPISGHTALYWYRQSLGQGPEFLIYFQGTGAADDSGLPNDRFFAVRPEGSVSTLKIQRTERGDSAVYLCASSPHPGGGNYGYTFGSGTRLTVV.

This chain links TRBV9 with TRBJ2-7; 12 nucleotides align to TRBD2. This CDR3 is 15 amino acids long. V gave up 3 bases and J gave up 7 bases; unmatched junction bases: 8. CDR1 is SGDLS, CDR2 YYNGEE, per germline. In nucleotides, the CDR3 is TGTGCCAGCAGCGGCCTAGCGGGGGGGCCAGAAGAGCAGTACTTC. It specifies CASSGLAGGPEEQYF.

This clone has more than one count but fewer than ten. The rearrangement joins TRBV6-1 to TRBJ2-7; D ambiguous. In germline, CDR1 is MNHNS, CDR2 SASEGT. The V gene lost 0 bases and the J gene lost 2 bases, with 2 bases spanning the gap. CDR3 length equals 12 residues. The CDR3 sequence is CASSEAPYEQYF. The CDR3 nucleotides read TGTGCCAGCAGTGAAGCGCCCTACGAGCAGTACTTC.

The rearrangement uses TRBV10-3 and TRBJ1-6; 7 nucleotides agree with TRBD1. Trimming took 3 bases from V and 9 from J; bases not matched to a gene: 5. CDR3 length: 14 residues. The germline gives CDR1 ENHRY, CDR2 SYGVKD. CDR3 sequence: CAISDGGGGSPLHF. CDR3 nucleotides: TGTGCCATCAGTGATGGAGGGGGCGGTTCACCCCTCCACTTT.

This clone has only a few counts. The chain is built from TRBV7-3 and TRBJ2-3; D call uncertain. V gave up 2 bases and J gave up 1 base, with 7 bases separating them. The CDR3 sequence is 14 residues long. Germline V gene lookup returns CDR1 SGHTA and CDR2 FQGTGA. The CDR3 loop reads CASSLGVGTDTQYF. The CDR3 DNA reads TGTGCCAGCAGCTTAGGGGTAGGCACAGATACGCAGTATTTT.

The chain joins TRBV7-2 to TRBJ2-2; no clear D gene. Germline lookup yields CDR1 SGHTA and CDR2 FQGNSA. With 4 bases removed from V and 6 bases from J, the gap between germline ends came to 12 bases. This CDR3 region has 14 residues. The CDR3 region has the DNA TGTGCCAGCAGCTCGAGTGGGTTTTCCGGGGAGCTGTTTTTT. Translating gives CASSSSGFSGELFF. Looking up the rest from reference TRBV7-2 and TRBJ2-2 gives the full variable domain: GAGVSQSPSNKVTEKGKDVELRCDPISGHTALYWYRQSLGQGLEFLIYFQGNSAPDKSGLPSDRFSAERTGGSVSTLTIQRTQQEDSAVYLCASSSSGFSGELFFGEGSRLTVL.

The chain carries TRBV23-1 and TRBJ1-1; TRBD1 is a possible D gene (6 bases). TRBV23-1 is flagged as an ORF with uncertain function. The CDR3 runs to 17 residues. Deletions cut 0 bases from V and 0 bases from J, with 14 bases between. The CDR3 sequence: CASSQSGTCYMNTEAFF. CDR3 nucleotides: TGCGCCAGCAGTCAATCGGGGACATGTTATATGAACACTGAAGCTTTCTTT.

Only one count was recorded for this clone. The chain has TRBV3-1 (or the pseudogene TRBV3-2) and TRBJ1-2, with D possibly TRBD1 on 6 matching bases. This CDR3 has 14 residues. Germline CDR1 LGHDT, CDR2 YNNKEL (reference sequence). V dropped 2 bases and J dropped 6 bases, with 13 bases sitting between them. For the CDR3, the DNA is TGTGCCAGCAGCCAACCCGGGACAATCCATGGCTACACCTTC. The encoded protein is CASSQPGTIHGYTF.

The chain combines TRBV4-2 with TRBJ1-1, with a tentative D call TRBD1 (5 bases). V was clipped by 2 bases and J by 5 bases, with 15 bases between them. The germline gives CDR1 LGHNA, CDR2 YNFKEQ. This CDR3 is 15 amino acids long. DNA for the CDR3: TGTGCCAGCAGCCAACTCGCCTTGACAGAAACTGAAGCTTTCTTT. Translating gives CASSQLALTETEAFF.

The sample holds one count of this clone. V gene TRBV19 combines with J gene TRBJ2-7; the D gene could be TRBD1 or TRBD2 (5 bases each). CDR1 is LNHDA and CDR2 is SQIVND in the germline V gene (reference sequence). Between the trimmed V and J ends, which lost 9 bases and 0 bases, there was a span of 12 bases. The CDR3 is 13 amino acids. DNA of the CDR3: TGTGCCAGCGGTCGAGGGGTCTCCTACGAGCAGTACTTC. It yields the protein CASGRGVSYEQYF.

The V and J genes are TRBV7-2 and TRBJ1-2; D ambiguous. Trimming took off 5 bases at V and 0 bases at J, with 16 bases between the two ends. This CDR3 is built from 16 residues. Germline V CDR1 and CDR2: SGHTA, FQGNSA. The CDR3 nucleotides are TGTGCCAGCAGCCGCGTGGCGGGGAAAGCTAACTATGGCTACACCTTC. Translation gives CASSRVAGKANYGYTF.

V gene TRBV7-2 combines with J gene TRBJ1-2; D not resolved. Trimming stripped 5 bases from V and 2 bases from J, with 6 bases between. The germline gives CDR1 SGHTA, CDR2 FQGNSA. The length of the CDR3 is 12 residues. CDR3: CASSPSNYGYTF. CDR3 nucleotides: TGTGCCAGCAGCCCATCGAACTATGGCTACACCTTC.

V gene TRBV5-1 combines with J gene TRBJ1-3; D not certain. CDR3 length equals 14 residues. Germline V gene data show CDR1 as SGHRS and CDR2 as YFSETQ. V was pared by 0 bases and J by 0 bases, with 4 bases between. This CDR3 reads CASSLASSGNTIYF. CDR3 in DNA: TGCGCCAGCAGCTTGGCCAGCTCTGGAAACACCATATATTTT.

The rearrangement uses TRBV4-3 and TRBJ2-7; D gene unclear. The V gene lost 1 base and the J gene lost 0 bases, with 10 bases spanning the gap. In germline, CDR1 is LGHNA, CDR2 YSLEER. The CDR3 is 15 amino acids. CDR3 in amino acids: CASSQGLTPSYEQYF. For the CDR3, the DNA is TGCGCCAGCAGCCAAGGTCTGACCCCCTCCTACGAGCAGTACTTC.

CDR3 amino acids: CASSVEWGNTGELFF. The DNA for the CDR3 is TGTGCCAGCAGCGTCGAGTGGGGAAACACCGGGGAGCTGTTTTTT. The chain links TRBV9 to TRBJ2-2; D gene ambiguous. Germline assignment: CDR1 SGDLS and CDR2 YYNGEE. With 2 bases removed from V and 2 bases from J, the gap between germline ends came to 10 bases. The CDR3 contains 15 residues.

The chain combines TRBV7-2 with TRBJ2-3, with D perhaps being TRBD1 or TRBD2 (5 bases each). The CDR3 runs 18 residues. V lost 0 bases and J lost 1, with 17 bases in between. The germline V gene encodes CDR1 SGHTA and CDR2 FQGNSA. CDR3 loop: CASSLAPGTVRGTDTQYF. CDR3 DNA: TGTGCCAGCAGCTTAGCGCCGGGGACGGTGAGGGGCACAGATACGCAGTATTTT.